Shown below are 23 T cell receptor beta chains from a single sample sequenced in a study of Tregs in tolerant kidney transplant recipients. Profiled with immunoSEQ multiplex PCR; TCRdb holds only in-frame clones, not every one. In the table there are 85,000 to 95,000 clones, around 94% of which are singletons. Sequencing input: CD8+ T cells from blood. These receptors were collected from a human donor in good health.

This chain joins TRBV7-2 and TRBJ2-1; D is unresolved. The CDR3 is 15 amino acids. V was cut by 2 bases and J by 7 bases, with 15 bases left in between. Germline-derived CDR1 and CDR2 are SGHTA and FQGNSA. CDR3 loop: CASSLIRRSSNEQFF. The CDR3 DNA is TGTGCCAGCAGCTTAATCCGTCGTAGTTCTAATGAGCAGTTCTTC. Together with reference TRBV7-2 and TRBJ2-1, the CDR3 gives the full variable domain: GAGVSQSPSNKVTEKGKDVELRCDPISGHTALYWYRQSLGQGLEFLIYFQGNSAPDKSGLPSDRFSAERTGGSVSTLTIQRTQQEDSAVYLCASSLIRRSSNEQFFGPGTRLTVL.

The rearrangement joins TRBV2 to TRBJ2-3, with TRBD1 identical over 9 bases. Germline V gene lookup returns CDR1 SNHLY and CDR2 FYNNEI. V lost 5 bases, J lost 5 bases, and 8 bases stayed unmatched. The CDR3 sequence is 15 residues long. CDR3 sequence: CASSNPGQGRDTQYF. The CDR3 coding sequence is TGTGCCAGCAGTAACCCGGGACAGGGCCGAGATACGCAGTATTTT.

J is TRBJ2-5 and V is TRBV10-3; a weak D match, TRBD2 (7 bases). The V and J ends lost 4 bases and 0 bases respectively, with 27 bases between them. This CDR3 is built from 20 residues. Germline CDR1 reads ENHRY; CDR2 reads SYGVKD. Here the CDR3 reads CAISGLSPEGGRGYQETQYF. For the CDR3, the DNA is TGTGCCATCAGTGGACTCTCTCCGGAGGGGGGGCGCGGGTACCAAGAGACCCAGTACTTC.

The chain has TRBV29-1 and TRBJ1-2; D unclear. Germline values: CDR1 SQVTM, CDR2 ANQGSEA. Trimming pared 3 bases from V and 5 bases from J, leaving 13 bases between. The CDR3 is made up of 13 amino acids. DNA for the CDR3: TGCAGCGTTGACCCCGGGAGAGGTTATGGCTACACCTTC. Residues: CSVDPGRGYGYTF. Combining the CDR3 with reference TRBV29-1 and TRBJ1-2 gives the whole variable domain SAVISQKPSRDICQRGTSLTIQCQVDSQVTMMFWYRQQPGQSLTLIATANQGSEATYESGFVIDKFPISRPNLTFSTLTVSNMSPEDSSIYLCSVDPGRGYGYTFGSGTRLTVV.

The chain couples TRBV27 to TRBJ2-1; TRBD2 aligns across 8 bases. J was trimmed by 2 bases and V by 5 bases; bases with no gene match: 2. The V gene's germline CDR1 is MNHEY and CDR2 SMNVEV (reference sequence). The CDR3 has 14 amino acids. The CDR3 loop is CASSTSGAYNEQFF. Written as DNA, the CDR3 is TGTGCCAGCAGTACTAGCGGAGCCTACAATGAGCAGTTCTTC.

The chain carries TRBV10-1 and TRBJ2-3, with TRBD1 matching over 8 bases. Losses at the gene ends were 0 bases for V and 1 base for J; bases not matched to a gene: 6. In germline, CDR1 is WNHNN, CDR2 SYGVQD (reference sequence). This CDR3 is 17 amino acids long. The CDR3 nucleotides read TGCGCCAGCAGTGAGTCGACAGGGGTAGTCGGCACAGATACGCAGTATTTT. Translated: CASSESTGVVGTDTQYF.

Turning to this clone: The junction departs from germline at one end; a sequencing error may be responsible. V and J are TRBV7-2 and TRBJ2-3, with TRBD1 matching over 8 bases. The CDR3 extends over 11 amino acids. CDR1 is SGHTA, CDR2 FQGNSA, per germline. For the CDR3, the DNA is TGTGCCAGCAGCTTAAGGGACAGGAAAGATTTT. It encodes CASSLRDRKDF.

This rearrangement joins TRBV4-1 to TRBJ1-1; 7 bases are a match to TRBD1. Germline lookup yields CDR1 MGHRA and CDR2 YSYEKL. Trimming removed 3 bases from V and 4 bases from J; junction bases left unmatched: 20. The CDR3 totals 19 residues. CDR3 nucleotides: TGCGCCAGCAGCCATTTGCCCTTTTACAGGGGACCTTGGGGCACTGAAGCTTTCTTT. Amino acids: CASSHLPFYRGPWGTEAFF.

V and J are TRBV10-1 and TRBJ2-7, with 7 bases lining up with TRBD1. The germline CDR1 and CDR2 sequences are WNHNN and SYGVQD (reference sequence). The CDR3 is 14 residues long. Unmatched junction bases numbered 4, after V lost 0 bases and J lost 5 bases. The DNA of the CDR3 is TGCGCCAGCAGTGAGTCGACAGGGATCCACGAGCAGTACTTC. This sequence encodes CASSESTGIHEQYF.

The chain is built from TRBV9 and TRBJ2-5; TRBD2 aligns across 8 bases. Germline CDR1 SGDLS, CDR2 YYNGEE. J gave up 2 bases and V 4 bases, and 10 bases lay outside the gene matches. This CDR3 is 16 amino acids long. CDR3 nucleotides: TGTGCCAGCAGCACCATGGGACTAGGACGACAAGAGACCCAGTACTTC. Residues: CASSTMGLGRQETQYF.

In this sample, this clone turned up once. V usage is TRBV13 and J usage is TRBJ2-3, with 11 bases matching TRBD2. Germline V CDR1 and CDR2: PRHDT, FYEKMQ (reference sequence). This CDR3 region has 16 residues. Losses at the gene ends were 6 bases for V and 3 bases for J; bases not matched to a gene: 8. The DNA for the CDR3 is TGTGCCAGCAGGTCTAGCGGGGGGCGGGCGACAGATACGCAGTATTTT. Translation gives CASRSSGGRATDTQYF.

The rearrangement links TRBV6-1 to TRBJ2-1; TRBD1 matches at 9 bases. CDR1 is MNHNS and CDR2 is SASEGT in the germline V gene. The junction had 9 bases not matched to a gene; V was cut back by 2 bases and J by 7 bases. The length of the CDR3 is 16 residues. CDR3 sequence: CASSEFLQGAQNEQFF. The CDR3 DNA sequence: TGTGCCAGCAGTGAATTTTTACAGGGGGCGCAGAATGAGCAGTTCTTC.

This clone showed up just once. The chain joins TRBV13 to TRBJ2-7; 10 nucleotides agree with TRBD1. The germline CDR1 and CDR2 sequences are PRHDT and FYEKMQ (reference sequence). V trimming: 5 bases; J trimming: 4 bases; junction bases outside the gene matches: 11. This CDR3 has 16 residues. This chain's CDR3 is CASSPPLGTGEYEQYF. CDR3 DNA sequence: TGTGCCAGCAGCCCGCCCCTTGGGACAGGGGAGTACGAGCAGTACTTC.

V and J are TRBV4-2 and TRBJ2-3; TRBD2 aligns across 8 bases. Unmatched junction bases numbered 6, after V lost 0 bases and J lost 4 bases. Looked up from germline, CDR1 is LGHNA and CDR2 is YNFKEQ. The CDR3 is 16 amino acids. CDR3: CASSQDRIAGSDTQYF. CDR3 nucleotides: TGTGCCAGCAGCCAAGATAGAATAGCGGGGTCAGATACGCAGTATTTT.

The rearrangement joins TRBV10-1 to TRBJ2-7, with 10 nucleotides matching TRBD2. The germline CDR1 and CDR2 sequences are WNHNN and SYGVQD (reference sequence). The ends lost 6 bases at V and 6 bases at J; junction bases unmatched: 5. The CDR3 runs to 13 residues. The CDR3 protein is CASSGTSAGEQYF. The CDR3 DNA follows: TGCGCCAGCAGCGGGACTAGCGCCGGCGAGCAGTACTTC.

This chain uses TRBV4-2 with TRBJ2-7, with 9 bases that match TRBD2. The CDR3 has 15 residues. J lost 3 bases, V lost 1 base, and 4 bases had no gene match. CDR1 and CDR2 from the germline V gene are LGHNA and YNFKEQ. CDR3 loop: CASSQVNSGSYEQYF. The CDR3 nucleotides are TGTGCCAGCAGCCAAGTAAATAGCGGGAGCTACGAGCAGTACTTC.

The chain carries TRBV29-1 and TRBJ2-3; the D gene is possibly TRBD1 (6 bases). V was cut by 6 bases and J by 0 bases, with 10 bases left in between. There are 13 residues in the CDR3. In germline, CDR1 is SQVTM, CDR2 ANQGSEA. In DNA form, the CDR3 reads TGCAGCGTAGGGGGTTTCAGCACAGATACGCAGTATTTT. Translation gives CSVGGFSTDTQYF.

The V and J genes are TRBV6-1 and TRBJ2-7, with 7 bases that match TRBD1. V was pared by 6 bases and J by 6 bases, with 14 bases of the junction left unmatched. Germline CDR1 MNHNS, CDR2 SASEGT. The CDR3 consists of 15 residues. CDR3 amino acids: CASRGTEGIDGEQYF. The CDR3 bases are TGTGCCAGCAGGGGGACAGAGGGAATTGATGGCGAGCAGTACTTC.

The chain couples TRBV6-6 to TRBJ2-7, with 14 bases identical to TRBD2. The V and J ends lost 6 bases and 3 bases, in that order; junction bases with no gene match: 4. This CDR3 contains 15 residues. In germline, CDR1 is MNHNY, CDR2 SVGAGI (reference sequence). CDR3 loop: CASSSGTSGSYEQYF. The CDR3 nucleotides are TGTGCCAGCAGCTCCGGGACTAGCGGGAGCTACGAGCAGTACTTC.

The rearrangement joins TRBV30 to TRBJ2-7; the match to TRBD2 covers 7 bases. V lost 3 bases to trimming and J lost 3 bases; unmatched junction nucleotides: 14. This CDR3 has 16 residues. The V gene's germline CDR1 is GTSNPN and CDR2 SVGIG (reference sequence). Written as DNA, the CDR3 is TGTGCCTGGAGCCCCGACGAGCTTGGGGGGGGCTACGAGCAGTACTTC. Translated: CAWSPDELGGGYEQYF.

DNA for the CDR3: TGTGCCAGCAGTGGTCCTCGGACGGGCCTCACAGATACGCAGTATTTT. This encodes CASSGPRTGLTDTQYF. The chain links TRBV2 to TRBJ2-3; D gene uncertain. Germline V lookup: CDR1 SNHLY, CDR2 FYNNEI. This CDR3 has 16 amino acids. V was shortened by 4 bases and J by 2 bases, with 16 bases between the two germline ends.

This chain connects TRBV6-1 to TRBJ1-3; no firm D call. The germline V gene has CDR1 MNHNS and CDR2 SASEGT. This CDR3 spans 15 amino acids. Trimming removed 5 bases from V and 1 base from J, with 12 bases in between. CDR3 in DNA: TGTGCCAGCAGTATCACGGACGGATCTGGAAACACCATATATTTT. Translating gives CASSITDGSGNTIYF.

The rearrangement joins TRBV7-9 to TRBJ1-2; a possible D gene is TRBD1 (6 bases). CDR1 and CDR2 (germline): SEHNR, FQNEAQ (reference sequence). The CDR3 extends over 14 amino acids. The ends were cut back, 3 bases at V and 12 bases at J, with 20 bases in the middle. CDR3 coding DNA: TGTGCCAGCAGCTTCGAATCCTACAGGGAAGGCCACACCTTC. Protein: CASSFESYREGHTF.